One sample yielded the 18 T cell receptor beta chains listed below, sequenced in a study of blood T cells in healthy people across ages. Together with a sample-barcoded 5' primer, a J-beta primer mix was included in a second PCR lasting roughly 6 to 12 cycles. TCRdb analysed the 5' RACE reads with MiXCR anew, one entry per CDR3 protein. This table has some 1.5 million distinct CDR3 sequences, approximately 30% appearing once. Sequenced material: blood. The receptor source for this set is a woman in her 30s in good health.

The sample holds one count of this clonotype. The CDR3 coding sequence is TGTGCCAGCAGCTATGAGACAGGGGTGGGCACTGAAGCTTTCTTT. Translated, it gives CASSYETGVGTEAFF. The chain couples TRBV9 to TRBJ1-1, with TRBD1 matching 8 bases. Germline assignment: CDR1 SGDLS and CDR2 YYNGEE. The CDR3 has 15 residues. Trimming at V came to 4 bases and at J to 4 bases, leaving 9 bases not matched to a gene.

The J gene is TRBJ2-7, the V gene TRBV6-5; no clear D gene. Germline assignment: CDR1 MNHEY and CDR2 SVGAGI. V lost 6 bases to trimming and J lost 1 base, with 13 bases between them. The CDR3 covers 14 residues. CDR3 amino acids: CASSRISRSYEQYF. For the CDR3, the DNA is TGTGCCAGCAGCCGTATAAGCAGGTCCTACGAGCAGTACTTC.

This clonotype came up a few times. J is TRBJ2-5 and V is TRBV24-1; possible D gene TRBD1, 5 bases. Germline lookup yields CDR1 KGHDR and CDR2 SFDVKD. V lost 3 bases, J lost 4 bases, and 8 bases lay in between. There are 13 residues in the CDR3. The CDR3 region has the DNA TGTGCCACCAGTGATCCAGGGCCAGAGACCCAGTACTTC. It codes for CATSDPGPETQYF.

This clonotype was detected a few times. Since a much larger clone is just one base distant, this may be a read error. This chain connects TRBV13 to TRBJ2-3; tentatively, D is TRBD2 (6 bases). The length of the CDR3 is 13 residues. V was shortened by 2 bases and J by 4 bases, with 7 bases between the two germline ends. Germline V lookup: CDR1 PRHDT, CDR2 FYEKMQ (reference sequence). The CDR3 DNA reads TGTGCCAGCAGCTTACCGGGGGCAGATACGCAGTATTTT. It codes for CASSLPGADTQYF.

The sample holds many counts of this clonotype. This chain connects TRBV27 to TRBJ2-7; TRBD1 aligns across 8 bases. The CDR3 runs 16 residues. Germline CDR1 is MNHEY and CDR2 is SMNVEV (reference sequence). The V segment lost 1 base and the J segment 3 bases; nucleotides outside the gene matches: 8. DNA for the CDR3: TGTGCCAGCAGTTTATACCCGACAGGGGATATCTACGAGCAGTACTTC. This gives the protein CASSLYPTGDIYEQYF.

This chain joins TRBV28 and TRBJ1-5; no definite D call. CDR1 is MDHEN, CDR2 SYDVKM, per germline. This CDR3 is built from 13 residues. Between the trimmed V and J ends, which lost 6 bases and 6 bases, there was a span of 12 bases. The CDR3, as DNA: TGTGCCAGCAGCCTGACTCCGAGTCAGCCCCAGCATTTT. Its protein is CASSLTPSQPQHF.

This clonotype has ten or more counts. The V gene is TRBV12-3 or TRBV12-4, the J gene TRBJ2-6; TRBD1 or TRBD2 may be the D gene (5 bases each). Trimming took 5 bases from V and 2 from J, leaving 13 bases between them. This CDR3 region has 16 residues. The CDR3 region has the DNA TGTGCCAGCAGTCCGGGGACCCTCCCTGGGGCCAACGTCCTGACTTTC. Its translation: CASSPGTLPGANVLTF.

The chain combines TRBV20-1 with TRBJ1-1; 7 bases fit TRBD1. Germline V CDR1 and CDR2: DFQATT, SNEGSKA (reference sequence). V lost 1 base, J lost 7 bases, and 3 bases stayed unmatched. The CDR3 has 12 amino acids. In DNA form, the CDR3 reads TGCAGTGCTAGAGTGGGGGACAGTGAAGCTTTCTTT. It specifies CSARVGDSEAFF.

The chain combines TRBV7-6 with TRBJ2-7, with 10 bases identical to TRBD1. V gave up 7 bases and J gave up 4 bases; unmatched junction bases: 10. The CDR3 spans 15 residues. The germline V gene has CDR1 SGHVS and CDR2 FNYEAQ. The CDR3 DNA reads TGTGCCAGCACACCGGGACAGGGGACAGGATACGAGCAGTACTTC. Its translation: CASTPGQGTGYEQYF. The full variable domain, rest sourced from reference TRBV7-6 and TRBJ2-7, is GAGVSQSPRYKVTKRGQDVALRCDPISGHVSLYWYRQALGQGPEFLTYFNYEAQQDKSGLPNDRFSAERPEGSISTLTIQRTEQRDSAMYRCASTPGQGTGYEQYFGPGTRLTVT.

This chain links TRBV6-5 with TRBJ2-4; 7 nucleotides agree with TRBD2. CDR1 MNHEY and CDR2 SVGAGI come from the germline V gene. CDR3 size: 15 residues. V shed 5 bases and J 13 bases; nucleotides not matched to a gene: 17. The CDR3 protein is CASSLRASGNNEQYF. The DNA of the CDR3 is TGTGCCAGCAGTCTCCGTGCTAGCGGAAACAATGAGCAGTACTTC.

The chain joins TRBV5-1 to TRBJ2-7, with 10 bases aligning to TRBD2. CDR3 length: 14 residues. Germline V gene sequence: CDR1 SGHRS, CDR2 YFSETQ. V lost 2 bases to trimming and J lost 4 bases; unmatched junction nucleotides: 3. CDR3 sequence reads: CASSFTSGVYEQYF. The CDR3 nucleotides read TGCGCCAGCAGCTTTACTAGCGGGGTATACGAGCAGTACTTC.

This clonotype was detected only a few times. The chain is built from TRBV12-3 or TRBV12-4 and TRBJ1-4, with D possibly TRBD1 on 5 matching bases. The CDR3 contains 12 residues. V was clipped by 3 bases and J by 14 bases, with 13 bases between them. DNA of the CDR3: TGTGCCAGCAGTTTTGGGAGGGGAGGGCTGTTTTTT. This translates into CASSFGRGGLFF.

This clonotype was picked up many times. This sequence joins TRBV29-1 and TRBJ1-1; possible D gene TRBD1, 6 bases. The CDR3 loop spans 11 amino acids. Germline CDR1 is SQVTM and CDR2 is ANQGSEA. V lost 4 bases and J 5 bases, leaving 8 bases between the germline ends. CDR3 DNA sequence: TGCAGCGTTGGGAGGGGGACTGAAGCTTTCTTT. This translates into CSVGRGTEAFF.

This sequence joins TRBV7-9 and TRBJ2-7; the match to TRBD1 covers 8 bases. V lost 6 bases to trimming and J lost 3 bases; unmatched junction nucleotides: 7. The CDR3 extends over 14 amino acids. The germline CDR1 and CDR2 sequences are SEHNR and FQNEAQ (reference sequence). CDR3 loop: CASSSSDRVYEQYF. CDR3 nucleotides: TGTGCCAGCAGTTCCTCGGACAGGGTCTACGAGCAGTACTTC.

The genes are TRBV12-3 or TRBV12-4 and TRBJ2-1; D might be TRBD2 (6 bases). The CDR3 runs to 15 residues. The V end lost 5 bases, the J end lost 1 base, and 12 bases lay between the germline ends. CDR3 region: CASSPMGRSYNEQFF. The CDR3 bases are TGTGCCAGCAGTCCGATGGGGAGGTCCTACAATGAGCAGTTCTTC.

The V and J genes are TRBV20-1 and TRBJ2-5; possibly TRBD2 for D (5 bases). This CDR3 contains 17 residues. Germline V gene sequence: CDR1 DFQATT, CDR2 SNEGSKA (reference sequence). This chain's CDR3 is CSTDRGLAPRDGETQYF. In nucleotides, the CDR3 is TGCAGCACCGATCGAGGGCTAGCTCCGAGGGATGGAGAGACCCAGTACTTC.

This clonotype was seen many times. V and J are TRBV28 and TRBJ2-4; the D is unclear. This CDR3 has 17 residues. In germline, CDR1 is MDHEN, CDR2 SYDVKM. Deletions cut 7 bases from V and 0 bases from J, with 19 bases between. DNA for the CDR3: TGTGCCAGCACCCTTGGGAACAGAATTCTAGCCAAAAACATTCAGTACTTC. Protein sequence: CASTLGNRILAKNIQYF.

With respect to this clonotype: Given a much more abundant clone one base away, this may be a read error. The chain joins TRBV6-1 to TRBJ2-1, with D perhaps TRBD1 (5 bases). Per germline, CDR1 MNHNS and CDR2 SASEGT. Trimming took 7 bases from V and 2 from J, leaving 9 bases between them. This CDR3 is 13 amino acids long. CDR3 nucleotide sequence: TGTGCCAGCACAGGGATGACCTACAATGAGCAGTTCTTC. Translated, it gives CASTGMTYNEQFF.